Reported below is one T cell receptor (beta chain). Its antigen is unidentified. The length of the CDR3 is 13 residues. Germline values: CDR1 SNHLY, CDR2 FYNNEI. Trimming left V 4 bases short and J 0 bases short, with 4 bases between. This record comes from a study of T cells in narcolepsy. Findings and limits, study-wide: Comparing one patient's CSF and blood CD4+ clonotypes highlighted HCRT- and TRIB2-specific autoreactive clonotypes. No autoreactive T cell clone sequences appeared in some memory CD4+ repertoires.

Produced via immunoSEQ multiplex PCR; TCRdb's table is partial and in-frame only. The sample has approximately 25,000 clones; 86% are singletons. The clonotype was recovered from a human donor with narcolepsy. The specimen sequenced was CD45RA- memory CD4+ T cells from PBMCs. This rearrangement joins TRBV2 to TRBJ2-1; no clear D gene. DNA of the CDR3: TGTGCCAGCAGTGCCAACTCCTACAATGAGCAGTTCTTC. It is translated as CASSANSYNEQFF.